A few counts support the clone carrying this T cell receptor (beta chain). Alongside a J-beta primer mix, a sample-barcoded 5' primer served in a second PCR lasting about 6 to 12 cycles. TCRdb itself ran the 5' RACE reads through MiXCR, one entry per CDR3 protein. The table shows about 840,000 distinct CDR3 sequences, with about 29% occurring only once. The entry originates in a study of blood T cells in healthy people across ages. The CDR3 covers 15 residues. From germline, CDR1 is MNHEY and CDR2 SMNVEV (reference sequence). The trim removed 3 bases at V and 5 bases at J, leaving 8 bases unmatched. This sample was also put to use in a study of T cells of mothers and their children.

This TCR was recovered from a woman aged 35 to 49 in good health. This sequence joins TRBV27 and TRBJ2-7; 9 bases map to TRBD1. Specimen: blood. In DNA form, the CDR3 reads TGTGCCAGCAGTTTTTCCGGACAGGGGAGCCACGAGCAGTACTTC. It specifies CASSFSGQGSHEQYF.